Reported below is one T cell receptor (beta chain). This entry comes from a study of blood T cell repertoires in COVID-19. The overall study: The United States, Italy and Spain provided the acute and convalescent COVID-19 samples.

The junction had 3 bases not matched to a gene; V was cut back by 3 bases and J by 6 bases. Germline V CDR1 and CDR2: SGHNT, YYREEE (reference sequence). This CDR3 contains 14 residues. The protocol was immunoSEQ multiplex PCR, while the TCRdb copy is restricted to in-frame clones and leaves out a portion. Of a few hundred thousand clones in the sample, about 90% were seen once. Participants were aged about 18 to 90 years from some 24 US areas. Two consecutive negative NP/OP PCR tests, clearance, or resolved symptoms defined Cohort 3 recovery. The gene calls are TRBV5-4 and TRBJ2-1, with 10 bases identical to TRBD1. The receptor comes from a woman aged 25 to 39 who had recovered from COVID-19. Sample: PBMCs or T cells enriched from blood (not recorded which). The CDR3 loop is CASSSGTGANEQFF. CDR3 DNA: TGTGCCAGCAGCTCCGGGACAGGGGCCAATGAGCAGTTCTTC.